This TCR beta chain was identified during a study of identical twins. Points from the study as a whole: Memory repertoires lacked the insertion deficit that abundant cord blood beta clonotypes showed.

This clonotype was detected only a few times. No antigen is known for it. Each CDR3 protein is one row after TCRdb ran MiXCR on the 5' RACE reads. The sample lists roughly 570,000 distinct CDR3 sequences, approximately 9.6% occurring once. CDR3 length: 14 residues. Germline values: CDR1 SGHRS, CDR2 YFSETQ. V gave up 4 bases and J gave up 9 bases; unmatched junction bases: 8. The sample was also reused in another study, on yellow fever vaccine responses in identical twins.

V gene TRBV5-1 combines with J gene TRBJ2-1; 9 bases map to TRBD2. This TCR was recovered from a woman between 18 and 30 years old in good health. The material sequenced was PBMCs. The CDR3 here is CASSQTSGPGEQFF. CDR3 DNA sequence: TGCGCCAGCAGCCAAACTAGCGGGCCCGGTGAGCAGTTCTTC.